Listed below are T cell receptor beta chains from one sample, sequenced in a study of regulatory T cells in long-lasting Graves disease. TCRdb passed the multiplex PCR reads through MiXCR, listing each CDR3 protein once. This sample has roughly 400,000 distinct CDR3 sequences, with less than 25% found just once. The sequences come from peripheral blood mononuclear cells (PBMCs), collected when the disease was refractory, from a patient treated with antithyroid drugs. These receptor sequences come from a female donor with Graves disease. Both conserved end residues are part of each CDR3. A D gene is named only where the DNA matches it firmly. Clone size, where shown, is once, few, many, or a class for clones that have expanded.

cdr3_aa: CASELAGGSDTQYF
cdr3_nt: TGTGCCAGCGAACTAGCGGGAGGATCAGATACGCAGTATTTT
cdr3_length: 14
v_call: TRBV5-6
d_call: TRBD2
j_call: TRBJ2-3
clone_size: -

cdr3_aa: CASARGFNQPQHF
cdr3_nt: TGTGCCAGCGCCAGGGGGTTCAATCAGCCCCAGCATTTT
cdr3_length: 13
v_call: TRBV19
d_call: TRBD1
j_call: TRBJ1-5
clone_size: -

cdr3_aa: CASRDRDSEQYF
cdr3_nt: TGTGCCAGCAGGGACAGGGATAGCGAGCAGTACTTC
cdr3_length: 12
v_call: TRBV2
d_call: TRBD1
j_call: TRBJ2-7
clone_size: many

cdr3_aa: CASSFDSGPAQPQHF
cdr3_nt: TGTGCCAGCAGCTTCGACTCGGGCCCCGCTCAGCCCCAGCATTTT
cdr3_length: 15
v_call: TRBV7-8
d_call: -
j_call: TRBJ1-5
clone_size: many

cdr3_aa: CASSLVEGYYGYTF
cdr3_nt: TGTGCCAGCAGCTTAGTTGAGGGATACTATGGCTACACCTTC
cdr3_length: 14
v_call: TRBV7-9
d_call: -
j_call: TRBJ1-2
clone_size: few

cdr3_aa: CATSRDHYEQYF
cdr3_nt: TGTGCCACCAGCAGAGACCACTACGAGCAGTACTTC
cdr3_length: 12
v_call: TRBV15
d_call: -
j_call: TRBJ2-7
clone_size: -

cdr3_aa: CASSSRTTGEAFF
cdr3_nt: TGTGCCAGCAGCTCTAGGACCACTGGAGAAGCTTTCTTT
cdr3_length: 13
v_call: TRBV11-2
d_call: -
j_call: TRBJ1-1
clone_size: many

cdr3_aa: CASSQDMGTGRADQPQHF
cdr3_nt: TGTGCCAGCAGCCAAGATATGGGGACAGGGCGGGCGGATCAGCCCCAGCATTTT
cdr3_length: 18
v_call: TRBV14
d_call: TRBD1
j_call: TRBJ1-5
clone_size: -

cdr3_aa: CASSSRTALVLGYTF
cdr3_nt: TGTGCCAGCAGTTCCCGGACAGCCCTAGTTCTGGGCTACACCTTC
cdr3_length: 15
v_call: TRBV6-5
d_call: -
j_call: TRBJ1-2
clone_size: many

cdr3_aa: CASSRGAYNEQFF
cdr3_nt: TGTGCCAGCAGCCGGGGAGCCTACAATGAGCAGTTCTTC
cdr3_length: 13
v_call: TRBV7-2
d_call: -
j_call: TRBJ2-1
clone_size: -

cdr3_aa: CASSQARDEQYF
cdr3_nt: TGTGCCAGCAGCCAGGCAAGGGACGAGCAGTACTTC
cdr3_length: 12
v_call: TRBV28
d_call: -
j_call: TRBJ2-7
clone_size: few

cdr3_aa: CASSYYSGTNSNQPQHF
cdr3_nt: TGTGCCAGCAGTTACTATTCCGGGACAAATAGCAATCAGCCCCAGCATTTT
cdr3_length: 17
v_call: TRBV6-2/TRBV6-3
d_call: -
j_call: TRBJ1-5
clone_size: many

cdr3_aa: CATSIRVGLGNQPQHF
cdr3_nt: TGTGCCACCAGCATCAGGGTGGGGTTAGGCAATCAGCCCCAGCATTTT
cdr3_length: 16
v_call: TRBV15
d_call: -
j_call: TRBJ1-5
clone_size: -

cdr3_aa: CASRVENEKLFF
cdr3_nt: TGTGCCAGCAGGGTGGAAAATGAAAAACTGTTTTTT
cdr3_length: 12
v_call: TRBV6-1
d_call: -
j_call: TRBJ1-4
clone_size: few

cdr3_aa: CAISELAGDVETQYF
cdr3_nt: TGTGCCATCAGTGAGCTGGCGGGTGATGTGGAGACCCAGTACTTC
cdr3_length: 15
v_call: TRBV10-3
d_call: -
j_call: TRBJ2-5
clone_size: -

cdr3_aa: CASNGLVVPYEQYF
cdr3_nt: TGTGCCAGCAATGGACTAGTCGTCCCCTACGAGCAGTACTTC
cdr3_length: 14
v_call: TRBV6-2/TRBV6-3
d_call: TRBD2
j_call: TRBJ2-7
clone_size: -

cdr3_aa: CASSRLEGQGNNEQFF
cdr3_nt: TGTGCCAGTAGCAGATTGGAGGGACAGGGGAACAATGAGCAGTTCTTC
cdr3_length: 16
v_call: TRBV19
d_call: TRBD1
j_call: TRBJ2-1
clone_size: -

cdr3_aa: CASGLGSGGGELFF
cdr3_nt: TGTGCTAGTGGTTTGGGGTCGGGAGGCGGGGAGCTGTTTTTT
cdr3_length: 14
v_call: TRBV12-5
d_call: TRBD2
j_call: TRBJ2-2
clone_size: few

cdr3_aa: CASSLGGDTGELFF
cdr3_nt: TGTGCCAGCAGCTTAGGCGGAGACACCGGGGAGCTGTTTTTT
cdr3_length: 14
v_call: TRBV28
d_call: -
j_call: TRBJ2-2
clone_size: many

cdr3_aa: CASSQQTGPNEKLFF
cdr3_nt: TGCGCCAGCAGCCAACAGACAGGACCCAATGAAAAACTGTTTTTT
cdr3_length: 15
v_call: TRBV4-1
d_call: -
j_call: TRBJ1-4
clone_size: few

cdr3_aa: CASSPRTGWDEQYF
cdr3_nt: TGTGCCAGCAGCCCAAGGACAGGGTGGGACGAGCAGTACTTC
cdr3_length: 14
v_call: TRBV7-6
d_call: TRBD1
j_call: TRBJ2-7
clone_size: many

cdr3_aa: CASSQERAYTQYF
cdr3_nt: TGCGCCAGCAGCCAGGAGCGTGCGTATACGCAGTATTTT
cdr3_length: 13
v_call: TRBV4-3
d_call: -
j_call: TRBJ2-3
clone_size: -

cdr3_aa: CSVPDSPNTQYF
cdr3_nt: TGCAGCGTTCCGGACAGCCCTAATACGCAGTATTTT
cdr3_length: 12
v_call: TRBV29-1
d_call: -
j_call: TRBJ2-3
clone_size: few

cdr3_aa: CASSLEVGPGNTIYF
cdr3_nt: TGTGCCAGCAGCTTGGAGGTAGGGCCTGGAAACACCATATATTTT
cdr3_length: 15
v_call: TRBV5-6
d_call: -
j_call: TRBJ1-3
clone_size: -

cdr3_aa: CSGGPGTGSGYTF
cdr3_nt: TGCAGCGGGGGTCCCGGGACAGGGTCTGGCTACACCTTC
cdr3_length: 13
v_call: TRBV29-1
d_call: TRBD1
j_call: TRBJ1-2
clone_size: few

cdr3_aa: CASSGGTGPQETQYF
cdr3_nt: TGCGCCAGCAGCGGAGGGACAGGGCCACAAGAGACCCAGTACTTC
cdr3_length: 15
v_call: TRBV5-1
d_call: TRBD1
j_call: TRBJ2-5
clone_size: -

cdr3_aa: CASSFSGQGLISNQPQHF
cdr3_nt: TGTGCCAGCAGTTTTTCGGGACAGGGTTTGATCAGCAATCAGCCCCAGCATTTT
cdr3_length: 18
v_call: TRBV12-3/TRBV12-4
d_call: TRBD1
j_call: TRBJ1-5
clone_size: few

cdr3_aa: CASSLARSGPWLQYF
cdr3_nt: TGTGCCAGCAGCTTAGCGCGTTCAGGTCCCTGGCTGCAGTACTTC
cdr3_length: 15
v_call: TRBV7-2
d_call: -
j_call: TRBJ2-7
clone_size: many

cdr3_aa: CASREGTGGIGEKLFF
cdr3_nt: TGTGCCAGCAGAGAAGGGACAGGGGGCATTGGTGAAAAACTGTTTTTT
cdr3_length: 16
v_call: TRBV2
d_call: TRBD1
j_call: TRBJ1-4
clone_size: many

cdr3_aa: CASSVLGGGGQPQHF
cdr3_nt: TGTGCCAGCAGTGTCCTTGGTGGGGGCGGACAGCCCCAGCATTTT
cdr3_length: 15
v_call: TRBV6-1
d_call: -
j_call: TRBJ1-5
clone_size: few

cdr3_aa: CASRDRVNYGYTF
cdr3_nt: TGCGCCAGCAGGGACAGGGTAAACTATGGCTACACCTTC
cdr3_length: 13
v_call: TRBV5-1
d_call: TRBD1
j_call: TRBJ1-2
clone_size: many

cdr3_aa: CSVEDRDRGLNYEQYF
cdr3_nt: TGCAGCGTTGAAGACCGGGACAGGGGTCTTAATTACGAGCAGTACTTC
cdr3_length: 16
v_call: TRBV29-1
d_call: TRBD1
j_call: TRBJ2-7
clone_size: -

cdr3_aa: CASSPGPGTEALF
cdr3_nt: TGTGCCAGCAGCCCCGGCCCGGGCACTGAAGCTCTCTTT
cdr3_length: 13
v_call: TRBV7-3
d_call: -
j_call: TRBJ1-1
clone_size: -

cdr3_aa: CASREPGQVYSGANVLTF
cdr3_nt: TGTGCCAGCAGGGAGCCGGGACAGGTCTACTCTGGGGCCAACGTCCTGACTTTC
cdr3_length: 18
v_call: TRBV6-2/TRBV6-3
d_call: TRBD1
j_call: TRBJ2-6
clone_size: few

cdr3_aa: CASSFGLAGAKWAKETQYF
cdr3_nt: TGTGCCAGCAGCTTCGGACTAGCGGGAGCTAAGTGGGCCAAAGAGACCCAGTACTTC
cdr3_length: 19
v_call: TRBV7-2
d_call: TRBD2
j_call: TRBJ2-5
clone_size: many

cdr3_aa: CASSEVQGLYYEQYF
cdr3_nt: TGTGCCAGCAGTGAAGTACAGGGACTATACTACGAGCAGTACTTC
cdr3_length: 15
v_call: TRBV2
d_call: -
j_call: TRBJ2-7
clone_size: -

cdr3_aa: CASSLERGTNVLTF
cdr3_nt: TGTGCCAGCAGCTTAGAGAGGGGAACCAACGTCCTGACTTTC
cdr3_length: 14
v_call: TRBV7-2
d_call: -
j_call: TRBJ2-6
clone_size: once

cdr3_aa: CASSWVGRANGELFF
cdr3_nt: TGTGCCAGCAGCTGGGTCGGCAGGGCAAACGGGGAGCTGTTTTTT
cdr3_length: 15
v_call: TRBV7-2
d_call: -
j_call: TRBJ2-2
clone_size: few

cdr3_aa: CASAETSRGPSSYEQYF
cdr3_nt: TGTGCCAGCGCCGAAACAAGTCGGGGCCCCAGCTCCTACGAGCAGTACTTC
cdr3_length: 17
v_call: TRBV13
d_call: -
j_call: TRBJ2-7
clone_size: few

cdr3_aa: CSARDTAGAPETQYF
cdr3_nt: TGCAGTGCTAGAGATACAGCGGGAGCTCCGGAGACCCAGTACTTC
cdr3_length: 15
v_call: TRBV20-1
d_call: TRBD2
j_call: TRBJ2-5
clone_size: many

cdr3_aa: CAWNEPNIEQFF
cdr3_nt: TGTGCCTGGAATGAACCCAACATTGAGCAGTTCTTC
cdr3_length: 12
v_call: TRBV30
d_call: -
j_call: TRBJ2-1
clone_size: -

cdr3_aa: CASSYSNKRYTF
cdr3_nt: TGTGCCAGCAGTTACTCGAATAAGCGCTACACCTTC
cdr3_length: 12
v_call: TRBV6-4
d_call: -
j_call: TRBJ1-2
clone_size: few

cdr3_aa: CASSVPGTGFGANVLTF
cdr3_nt: TGTGCCAGCAGCGTCCCCGGGACAGGGTTTGGGGCCAACGTCCTGACTTTC
cdr3_length: 17
v_call: TRBV9
d_call: TRBD1
j_call: TRBJ2-6
clone_size: few

cdr3_aa: CASSFDVKGLADTQYF
cdr3_nt: TGTGCCAGCAGTTTTGACGTAAAGGGCCTAGCAGATACGCAGTATTTT
cdr3_length: 16
v_call: TRBV27
d_call: -
j_call: TRBJ2-3
clone_size: few

cdr3_aa: CASSSGTGRGQYF
cdr3_nt: TGTGCCAGCAGCTCCGGGACAGGCCGCGGGCAGTACTTC
cdr3_length: 13
v_call: TRBV12-3/TRBV12-4
d_call: TRBD1
j_call: TRBJ2-7
clone_size: -

cdr3_aa: CASSQVGEGGYTF
cdr3_nt: TGTGCCAGCAGCCAAGTCGGGGAGGGCGGCTACACCTTC
cdr3_length: 13
v_call: TRBV4-2
d_call: -
j_call: TRBJ1-2
clone_size: few

cdr3_aa: CASSQTGSGEQYF
cdr3_nt: TGTGCCAGCAGTCAGACAGGGTCGGGCGAGCAGTACTTC
cdr3_length: 13
v_call: TRBV6-1
d_call: TRBD1
j_call: TRBJ2-7
clone_size: -

cdr3_aa: CASSPPGRINEKLFF
cdr3_nt: TGTGCCAGCTCACCGCCGGGACGGATCAATGAAAAACTGTTTTTT
cdr3_length: 15
v_call: TRBV18
d_call: -
j_call: TRBJ1-4
clone_size: -

cdr3_aa: CASSLGREKGPGANVLTF
cdr3_nt: TGTGCCAGCAGCTTAGGGCGGGAGAAAGGGCCTGGGGCCAACGTCCTGACTTTC
cdr3_length: 18
v_call: TRBV7-2
d_call: TRBD2
j_call: TRBJ2-6
clone_size: -

cdr3_aa: CSATPPNTYEQYF
cdr3_nt: TGCAGTGCTACGCCCCCTAATACCTACGAGCAGTACTTC
cdr3_length: 13
v_call: TRBV20-1
d_call: -
j_call: TRBJ2-7
clone_size: few

cdr3_aa: CASSRRQGTSYEQYF
cdr3_nt: TGTGCCAGCAGCAGAAGACAGGGGACTTCCTACGAGCAGTACTTC
cdr3_length: 15
v_call: TRBV11-2
d_call: TRBD1
j_call: TRBJ2-7
clone_size: -

cdr3_aa: CASSGTLGNTIYF
cdr3_nt: TGTGCCAGCAGTGGGACGCTTGGAAACACCATATATTTT
cdr3_length: 13
v_call: TRBV6-2/TRBV6-3
d_call: -
j_call: TRBJ1-3
clone_size: few

cdr3_aa: CASTRTGFGSEAFF
cdr3_nt: TGTGCCTCGACCCGGACAGGGTTCGGGAGTGAAGCTTTCTTT
cdr3_length: 14
v_call: TRBV10-3
d_call: TRBD1
j_call: TRBJ1-1
clone_size: -